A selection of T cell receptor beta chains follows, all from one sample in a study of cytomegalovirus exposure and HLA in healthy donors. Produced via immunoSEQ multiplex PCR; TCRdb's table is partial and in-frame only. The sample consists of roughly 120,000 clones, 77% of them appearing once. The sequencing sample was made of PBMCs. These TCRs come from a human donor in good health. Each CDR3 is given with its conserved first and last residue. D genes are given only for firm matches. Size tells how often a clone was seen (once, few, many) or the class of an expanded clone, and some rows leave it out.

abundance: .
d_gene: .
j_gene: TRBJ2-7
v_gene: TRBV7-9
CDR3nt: TGTGCCAGCAGTCCCCCGACTTTCGAGCAGTACTTC
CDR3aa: CASSPPTFEQYF

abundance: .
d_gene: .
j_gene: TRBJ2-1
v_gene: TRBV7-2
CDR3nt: TGTGCCAGCAGCCGCGTATACGATGAGCAGTTCTTC
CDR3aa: CASSRVYDEQFF

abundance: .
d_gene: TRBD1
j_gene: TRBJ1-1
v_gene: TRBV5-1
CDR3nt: TGCGCCAGCAGCTCATCGACACAGGGGGGCGCGGAGGCTTTCTTT
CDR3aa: CASSSSTQGGAEAFF

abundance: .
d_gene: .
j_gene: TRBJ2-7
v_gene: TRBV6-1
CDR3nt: TGTGCCAGCCGCTCTGGATCTCGGGTGTACTTC
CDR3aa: CASRSGSRVYF

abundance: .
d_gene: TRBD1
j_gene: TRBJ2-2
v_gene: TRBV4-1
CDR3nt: TGCGCCAGCAGCCAAGAATTGGACAGGGTGAACACCGGGGAGCTGTTTTTT
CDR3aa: CASSQELDRVNTGELFF

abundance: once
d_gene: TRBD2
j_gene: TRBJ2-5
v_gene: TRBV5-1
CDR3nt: TGCGCCAGCAGCTTGGCTTATGGGGGGGGAGAGACCCAGTACTTC
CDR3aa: CASSLAYGGGETQYF

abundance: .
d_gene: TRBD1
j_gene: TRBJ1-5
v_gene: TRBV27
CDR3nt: TGTGCCACCTCCACCACAGGGGGCTTTCAGCCCCAGCATTTT
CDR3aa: CATSTTGGFQPQHF

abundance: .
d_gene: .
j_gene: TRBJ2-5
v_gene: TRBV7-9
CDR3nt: TGTGCCAGCAGAACGACTAGTACAAAAGAGACCCAGTACTTC
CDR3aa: CASRTTSTKETQYF

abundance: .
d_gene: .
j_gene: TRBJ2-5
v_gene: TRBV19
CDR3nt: TGTGCCAGTAGTATCGGTGCAATTCCCGGCGGGACCCTGGTCGAGACCCAGTACTTC
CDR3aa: CASSIGAIPGGTLVETQYF

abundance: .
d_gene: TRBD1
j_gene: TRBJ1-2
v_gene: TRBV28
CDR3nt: TGTGCCAGCCTCAGACAAGCTTTGTCAGGGGGCTCCTATGGCTACACCTTC
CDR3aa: CASLRQALSGGSYGYTF

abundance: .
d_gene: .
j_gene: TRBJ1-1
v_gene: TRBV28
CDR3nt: TGTGCCAGCACTACCTCAGGGCCGGGGAGGACTGAAGCTTTCTTT
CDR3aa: CASTTSGPGRTEAFF

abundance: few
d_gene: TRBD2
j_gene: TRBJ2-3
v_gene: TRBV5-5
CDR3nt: TGTGCCAGCAGCTCAGGACTAGCGGAGGGGACAGATACGCAGTATTTT
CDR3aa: CASSSGLAEGTDTQYF

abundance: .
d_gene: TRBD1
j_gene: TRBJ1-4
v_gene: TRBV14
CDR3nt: TGTGCCAGCAGCCAGGGAGACAGGGCGAGTAGTGAAAAACTGTTTTTT
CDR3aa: CASSQGDRASSEKLFF

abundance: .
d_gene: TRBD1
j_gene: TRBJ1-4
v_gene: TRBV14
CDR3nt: TGTGCCAGCAGTCTCCACCTAAAGGACAGGGAGAATGAAAAACTGTTTTTT
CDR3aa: CASSLHLKDRENEKLFF

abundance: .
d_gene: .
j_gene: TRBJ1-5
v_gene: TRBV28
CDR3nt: TGTGCCAGCAGAATAGACAGTGCGGGCAATCAGCCCCAGCATTTT
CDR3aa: CASRIDSAGNQPQHF

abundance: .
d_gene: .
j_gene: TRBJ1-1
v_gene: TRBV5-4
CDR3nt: TGTGCCAGCAGCTTGGCTGTTAGCCAGAACACTGAAGCTTTCTTT
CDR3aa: CASSLAVSQNTEAFF

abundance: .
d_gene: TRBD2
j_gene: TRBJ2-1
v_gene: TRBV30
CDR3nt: TGTGCCTGGAAAGGACTAGCGGGGGCCTACAATGAGCAGTTCTTC
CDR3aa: CAWKGLAGAYNEQFF

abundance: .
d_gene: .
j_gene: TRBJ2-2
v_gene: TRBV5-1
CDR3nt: TGCGCCAGCAGCCCCCCTGGGACTGAGAACACCGGGGAGCTGTTTTTT
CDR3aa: CASSPPGTENTGELFF

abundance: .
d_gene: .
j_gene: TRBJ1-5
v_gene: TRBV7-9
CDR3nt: TGTGCCAGCAGCTTGGAGGGTTTAGTAGGACAGCCCCAGCATTTT
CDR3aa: CASSLEGLVGQPQHF

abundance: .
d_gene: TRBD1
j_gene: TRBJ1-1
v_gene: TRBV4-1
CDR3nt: TGCGCCAGCAGCCAGTTGACAGGGGGGACTGAAGCTTTCTTT
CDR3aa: CASSQLTGGTEAFF

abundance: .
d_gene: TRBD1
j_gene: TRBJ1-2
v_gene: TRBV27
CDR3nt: TGTGCCAGCAGTCTCGCCGGACAGGTTTCTAACTATGGCTACACCTTC
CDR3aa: CASSLAGQVSNYGYTF

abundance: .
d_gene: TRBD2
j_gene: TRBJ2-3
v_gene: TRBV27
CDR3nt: TGTGCCAGCAGTTTAATAGGTGCACGGGAGGGACCCACGGATACGCAGTATTTT
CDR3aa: CASSLIGAREGPTDTQYF

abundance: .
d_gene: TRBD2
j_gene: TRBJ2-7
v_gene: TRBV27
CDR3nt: TGTGCCAGCAGTGGGGGACTAGCGGGTTACGAGCAGTACTTC
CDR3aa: CASSGGLAGYEQYF

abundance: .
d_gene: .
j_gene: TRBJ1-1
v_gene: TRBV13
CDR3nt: TGTGCCAGCAGCTTAGGCCGACAGGAGAACACTGAAGCTTTCTTT
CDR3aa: CASSLGRQENTEAFF

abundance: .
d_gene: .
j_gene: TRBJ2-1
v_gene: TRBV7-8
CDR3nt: TGTGCCAGCAGCTTAGCGAGTAGTCCAGGCCGGCAGTTCTTC
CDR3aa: CASSLASSPGRQFF

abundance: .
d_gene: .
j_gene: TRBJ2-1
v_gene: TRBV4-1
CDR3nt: TGCGCCAGCAGCCAAGAAAGAGGGGGTTCCTACAATGAGCAGTTCTTC
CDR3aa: CASSQERGGSYNEQFF

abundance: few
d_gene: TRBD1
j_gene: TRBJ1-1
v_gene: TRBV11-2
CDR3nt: TGTGCCAGCAGTCAGAACAGGGGGCGCGGGACTGAAGCTTTCTTT
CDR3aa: CASSQNRGRGTEAFF

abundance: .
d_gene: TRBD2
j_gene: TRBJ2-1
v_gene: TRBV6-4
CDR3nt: TGTGCCAGCAGTGATGGCGGGAGTTCCTACAATGAGCAGTTCTTC
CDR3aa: CASSDGGSSYNEQFF

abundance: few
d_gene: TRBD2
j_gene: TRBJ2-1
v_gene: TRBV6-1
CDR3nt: TGTGCCAGCACCCTTAGCGGGAGTTCCTACAATGAGCAGTTCTTC
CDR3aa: CASTLSGSSYNEQFF

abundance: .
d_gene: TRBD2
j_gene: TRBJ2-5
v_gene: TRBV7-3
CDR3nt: TGTGCCAGCAGCTTAGGCACTAGCGGAGGCCAAGAGACCCAGTACTTC
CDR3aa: CASSLGTSGGQETQYF

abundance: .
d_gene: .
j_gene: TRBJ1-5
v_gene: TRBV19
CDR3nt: TGTGCCAGTAGGTTCGGGGGGGCTCAGCCCCAGCATTTT
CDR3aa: CASRFGGAQPQHF

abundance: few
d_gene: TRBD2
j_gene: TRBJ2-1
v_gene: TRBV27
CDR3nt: TGTGCCAGCAGGCCGAGAGCGGGAGTGGTTAGCAATGAGCAGTTCTTC
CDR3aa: CASRPRAGVVSNEQFF

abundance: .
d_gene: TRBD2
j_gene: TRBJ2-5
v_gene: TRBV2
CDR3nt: TGTGCCAGCAGTGAAGCCTCGCGGGAGGGCCAAGAGACCCAGTACTTC
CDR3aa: CASSEASREGQETQYF

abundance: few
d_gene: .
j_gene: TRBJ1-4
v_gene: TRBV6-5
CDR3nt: TGTGCCAGCAGTTACTCGAGAAGAGAAAAACTGTTTTTT
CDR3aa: CASSYSRREKLFF

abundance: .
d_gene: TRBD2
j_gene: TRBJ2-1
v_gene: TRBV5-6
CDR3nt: TGTGCCAGCAGCTCATTTAGCGGGAGGGCCGTCGATGAGCAGTTCTTC
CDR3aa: CASSSFSGRAVDEQFF

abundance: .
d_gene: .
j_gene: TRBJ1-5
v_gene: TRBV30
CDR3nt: TGTGCCTGGAGTGTTGGGACATTGGGGCAGCCCCAGCATTTT
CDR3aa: CAWSVGTLGQPQHF

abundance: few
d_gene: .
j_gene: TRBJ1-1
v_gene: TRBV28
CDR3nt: TGTGCCAGCAGTTCGGACACTGAAGCTTTCTTT
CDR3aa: CASSSDTEAFF

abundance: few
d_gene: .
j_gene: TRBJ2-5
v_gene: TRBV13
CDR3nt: TGTGCCAGCAGCTTAGGCCGAGAGACCCAGTACTTC
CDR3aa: CASSLGRETQYF

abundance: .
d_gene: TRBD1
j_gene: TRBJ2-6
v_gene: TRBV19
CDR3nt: TGTGCCAGTAGTATCCTCGGGACAGGGGCGCGGGGGGCCAACGTCCTGACTTTC
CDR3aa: CASSILGTGARGANVLTF

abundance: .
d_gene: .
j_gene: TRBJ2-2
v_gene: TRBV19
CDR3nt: TGTGCCAGTAGTCGGACCGGGGGACCCAAGAGAGGCGGGGAGCTGTTTTTT
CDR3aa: CASSRTGGPKRGGELFF

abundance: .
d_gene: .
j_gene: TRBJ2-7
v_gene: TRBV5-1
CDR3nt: TGCGCCAGCAGCTTGGACGTCACTTCTACCTACGAGCAGTACTTC
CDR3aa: CASSLDVTSTYEQYF

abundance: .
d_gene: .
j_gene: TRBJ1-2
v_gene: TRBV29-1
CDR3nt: TGCAGCGTTGAAGGGACCGAGAGAGGAGGCTATGGCTACACCTTC
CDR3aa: CSVEGTERGGYGYTF

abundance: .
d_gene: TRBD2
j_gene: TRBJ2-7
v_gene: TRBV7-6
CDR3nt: TGTGCCAGCAGCTCCCTTAGCGGGGACGAGCAGTACTTC
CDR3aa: CASSSLSGDEQYF

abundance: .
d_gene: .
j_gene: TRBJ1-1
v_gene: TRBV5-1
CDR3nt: TGCGCCAGCAGCTTAGTGCCACAGGGCAGTAACCCGAACACTGAAGCTTTCTTT
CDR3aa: CASSLVPQGSNPNTEAFF

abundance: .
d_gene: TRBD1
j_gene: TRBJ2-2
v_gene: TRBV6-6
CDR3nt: TGTGCCAGCAGTTACGGACAGGGCCACACCGGGGAGCTGTTTTTT
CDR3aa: CASSYGQGHTGELFF